Presented here are 30 T cell receptor beta chains from one specimen sequenced in a study of CD8 T cells in ankylosing spondylitis. TCRdb reprocessed the 5' RACE reads via MiXCR and lists one record per CDR3 protein. Here the sample spans about 33,000 distinct CDR3 sequences, about 10% being singletons. Sequenced sample: synovial fluid, either unsorted or a sorted T cell fraction (not recorded which). Source of these receptors: a male donor with ankylosing spondylitis.

This clonotype was counted many times. The V and J genes are TRBV29-1 and TRBJ1-1, with a weak D call TRBD1 (6 bases). This CDR3 region has 14 residues. Trimming left V 6 bases short and J 1 base short, with 15 bases between. Germline CDR1 reads SQVTM; CDR2 reads ANQGSEA. The CDR3 here is CSVRDTTQNTEAFF. CDR3 DNA: TGCAGCGTCCGGGACACCACACAGAACACTGAAGCTTTCTTT.

This clonotype was seen at least ten times. The rearrangement links TRBV7-9 to TRBJ2-3; D is possibly TRBD2 (5 bases). The V end lost 2 bases, the J end lost 6 bases, and 15 bases lay between the germline ends. This CDR3 has 15 residues. Germline CDR1 SEHNR, CDR2 FQNEAQ (reference sequence). CDR3: CASSLSGFVGDTQYF. The CDR3 nucleotides are TGTGCCAGCAGCTTATCGGGGTTTGTCGGCGATACGCAGTATTTT.

This clonotype was observed at least ten times. V usage is TRBV4-3 and J usage is TRBJ2-1, with 7 bases lining up with TRBD1. CDR1 is LGHNA, CDR2 YSLEER, per germline. There are 17 residues in the CDR3. With 4 bases clipped from V and 2 bases from J, the junction kept 11 bases outside the gene matches. The CDR3 protein is CASSRDGTAQTYNEQFF. CDR3 nucleotide sequence: TGCGCCAGCAGCCGGGACGGGACAGCCCAGACCTACAATGAGCAGTTCTTC.

This clonotype was seen at least ten times. The genes are TRBV7-6 and TRBJ2-1; D not certain. V lost 0 bases and J 0 bases, leaving 9 bases between the germline ends. In germline, CDR1 is SGHVS, CDR2 FNYEAQ. The CDR3 length is 16 residues. This CDR3 reads CASSLAAFSSYNEQFF. The DNA for the CDR3 is TGTGCCAGCAGCTTAGCAGCCTTTAGCTCCTACAATGAGCAGTTCTTC.

This rearrangement joins TRBV6-1 to TRBJ2-2; 10 bases match TRBD2. Germline loops: CDR1 MNHNS, CDR2 SASEGT. The J segment lost 5 bases and the V segment lost 8 bases, leaving 14 bases of the junction unmatched. This CDR3 has 17 amino acids. The CDR3, as DNA: TGTGCCAGCTCTGAGGGGCTAGCGGGAGCTCGAACCGGGGAGCTGTTTTTT. It is translated as CASSEGLAGARTGELFF.

This clonotype has only a few counts. The chain couples TRBV24-1 to TRBJ2-1; 7 nucleotides match TRBD2. Germline V gives CDR1 KGHDR, CDR2 SFDVKD. This CDR3 region has 16 residues. V was clipped by 0 bases and J by 6 bases; unmatched bases: 7. The CDR3 DNA is TGTGCCACCAGTGATTTGTCGGGAGGTTTTTCCAATGAGCAGTTCTTC. It codes for CATSDLSGGFSNEQFF.

This clonotype is medium-sized within its sample. This rearrangement joins TRBV20-1 to TRBJ2-1, with D possibly being TRBD2 (6 bases). This CDR3 is built from 12 residues. The V gene's germline CDR1 is DFQATT and CDR2 SNEGSKA (reference sequence). V was pared by 6 bases and J by 8 bases, with 14 bases between. The chain's CDR3 is CSAHGLKDEQFF. The CDR3 nucleotides are TGCAGTGCCCACGGACTAAAAGATGAGCAGTTCTTC.

This clonotype was observed at least ten times. This chain links TRBV12-3 or TRBV12-4 with TRBJ1-4; TRBD1 matches at 10 bases. The junction had 2 bases not matched to a gene; V was cut back by 5 bases and J by 5 bases. CDR3 length: 14 residues. The CDR3 nucleotides are TGTGCCAGCAGTCCGACAGGGGGCAATGAAAAACTGTTTTTT. Its translation is CASSPTGGNEKLFF.

This clonotype was observed a handful of times. The chain recombines TRBV7-2 with TRBJ1-5; D possibly corresponds to TRBD1 (5 bases). V was cut by 5 bases and J by 4 bases, with 12 bases left in between. There are 14 residues in the CDR3. Germline-derived CDR1 and CDR2 are SGHTA and FQGNSA. Written as DNA, the CDR3 is TGTGCCAGCAGCGCCCGGGACCCAAATCAGCCCCAGCATTTT. It is translated as CASSARDPNQPQHF.

This clonotype has just a few counts. This chain joins TRBV7-2 and TRBJ2-7; D unclear. Germline V gene lookup returns CDR1 SGHTA and CDR2 FQGNSA. CDR3 length: 14 amino acids. Trimming took off 2 bases at V and 2 bases at J, with 10 bases between the two ends. The CDR3 region is CASSLSNGAYEQYF. The CDR3, as DNA: TGTGCCAGCAGCTTAAGCAACGGAGCCTACGAGCAGTACTTC.

J is TRBJ1-1 and V is TRBV28; D is undetermined. V dropped 7 bases and J dropped 0 bases, with 3 bases sitting between them. This CDR3 comprises 11 residues. Germline V CDR1 and CDR2: MDHEN, SYDVKM. The CDR3: CASTLNTEAFF. CDR3 in DNA: TGTGCCAGCACACTGAACACTGAAGCTTTCTTT. The full variable domain, with the rest looked up from reference TRBV28 and TRBJ1-1, is DVKVTQSSRYLVKRTGEKVFLECVQDMDHENMFWYRQDPGLGLRLIYFSYDVKMKEKGDIPEGYSVSREKKERFSLILESASTNQTSMYLCASTLNTEAFFGQGTRLTVV.

This clonotype was counted a few times. The gene calls are TRBV28 and TRBJ1-5; D is possibly TRBD1 (6 bases). Germline CDR1 MDHEN, CDR2 SYDVKM. The CDR3 consists of 16 residues. With 6 bases removed from V and 0 bases from J, the gap between germline ends came to 15 bases. As DNA, the CDR3 is TGTGCCAGCAGCCGAGGGGACACATATAGCAATCAGCCCCAGCATTTT. Residues: CASSRGDTYSNQPQHF.

The V and J genes are TRBV20-1 and TRBJ2-3; TRBD2 aligns across 7 bases. Trimming removed 4 bases from V and 0 bases from J; junction bases left unmatched: 4. Germline CDR1 DFQATT, CDR2 SNEGSKA (reference sequence). This CDR3 has 14 amino acids. CDR3 sequence reads: CSAMGGTSTDTQYF. The CDR3 region has the DNA TGCAGTGCTATGGGGGGGACTAGCACAGATACGCAGTATTTT.

This clonotype was recorded at least ten times. This chain connects TRBV28 to TRBJ2-7; tentatively, D is TRBD2 (7 bases). CDR3 length equals 13 residues. The germline CDR1 and CDR2 sequences are MDHEN and SYDVKM. Trimming shortened V by 2 bases and J by 6 bases, and 11 bases separated the two germline ends. CDR3 DNA: TGTGCCAGCAGTTTACAGGGGACTATCGAGCAGTACTTC. Protein: CASSLQGTIEQYF.

This clonotype was found a few times. The chain combines TRBV2 with TRBJ2-2; 7 nucleotides match TRBD1. CDR1 and CDR2 from the germline V gene are SNHLY and FYNNEI. V dropped 6 bases and J dropped 7; count of bases not matched to a gene: 5. This CDR3 spans 13 amino acids. CDR3: CASSPGDSGELFF. The CDR3 region has the DNA TGTGCCAGCAGCCCCGGGGACAGCGGGGAGCTGTTTTTT.

In its sample, this clonotype was seen a few times. The J gene is TRBJ2-7, the V gene TRBV2; 7 bases are a match to TRBD2. Germline V gene data show CDR1 as SNHLY and CDR2 as FYNNEI. The ends lost 4 bases at V and 6 bases at J; junction bases unmatched: 9. The CDR3 totals 14 residues. The CDR3 sequence: CASSVAREAVEQYF. The CDR3 nucleotides read TGTGCCAGCAGTGTGGCCCGGGAGGCTGTCGAGCAGTACTTC.

By share, this clonotype counts as medium-sized. The genes are TRBV7-9 and TRBJ1-1, with D unresolved. The CDR3 runs 14 residues. Germline lookup yields CDR1 SEHNR and CDR2 FQNEAQ (reference sequence). The germline V and J ends were trimmed by 1 base and 5 bases, with 11 bases remaining between them. CDR3 amino acids: CASSLGAKGTEAFF. DNA for the CDR3: TGTGCCAGCAGCTTAGGGGCCAAAGGGACTGAAGCTTTCTTT.

The sample holds many counts of this clonotype. The V call is TRBV12-3 or TRBV12-4, the J call TRBJ1-5; TRBD1 aligns across 7 bases. Trimming cost V 6 bases and J 0 bases; bases outside gene matches: 2. This CDR3 contains 14 residues. The CDR3 DNA sequence: TGTGCCAGCAGAGACAGGGTTAGCAATCAGCCCCAGCATTTT. Its translation is CASRDRVSNQPQHF.

This clonotype was picked up many times. The chain couples TRBV20-1 to TRBJ2-7, with D tentatively TRBD2 (6 bases). Germline values: CDR1 DFQATT, CDR2 SNEGSKA (reference sequence). The V gene lost 1 base and the J gene lost 2 bases, with 15 bases spanning the gap. CDR3 length equals 15 residues. CDR3 sequence (DNA): TGCAGTGCTAGAGCTCCTCCGGGAGTCACCTACGAGCAGTACTTC. It specifies CSARAPPGVTYEQYF.

This clonotype was picked up a small number of times. The rearrangement uses TRBV7-6 and TRBJ2-7; 9 bases align to TRBD1. The V gene end was trimmed by 1 base and the J gene end by 4 bases; junction bases not matched to a gene: 8. The CDR3 length is 16 residues. Looked up from germline, CDR1 is SGHVS and CDR2 is FNYEAQ. The CDR3 loop is CASSLGWGTGLYEQYF. The CDR3 nucleotides read TGTGCCAGCAGCTTAGGGTGGGGGACAGGGCTTTACGAGCAGTACTTC.

This sequence joins TRBV15 and TRBJ2-2, with unresolved D. This CDR3 comprises 14 residues. The germline gives CDR1 LNHNV, CDR2 YYDKDF (reference sequence). V was cut by 0 bases and J by 5 bases, with 7 bases left in between. Here the CDR3 DNA reads TGTGCCACCAGCAGAGATCGCCTAACCGGGGAGCTGTTTTTT. It is translated as CATSRDRLTGELFF.

V is TRBV5-5 and J is TRBJ1-2, with D perhaps matching TRBD1 (5 bases). Germline CDR1 is SGHKS and CDR2 is YYEKEE (reference sequence). Trimming pared 3 bases from V and 4 bases from J, leaving 16 bases between. The length of the CDR3 is 15 residues. The DNA for the CDR3 is TGTGCCAGCAGCTCCACGTGGGGGAGCGGCTATGGCTACACCTTC. Translated, it gives CASSSTWGSGYGYTF.

The table lists this clonotype with a few counts. The chain combines TRBV7-8 with TRBJ2-3; D remains unclear. Per germline, CDR1 SGHVS and CDR2 FQNEAQ. The CDR3 contains 14 residues. The germline V and J ends were trimmed by 3 bases and 3 bases, with 10 bases remaining between them. The CDR3 nucleotides read TGTGCCAGCAGCTTCCTAGGCCCGACAGATACGCAGTATTTT. Protein product: CASSFLGPTDTQYF.

In its sample, this clonotype was seen a few times. V gene TRBV11-3 combines with J gene TRBJ2-1, with D uncertain. The V gene lost 4 bases and the J gene lost 4 bases, with 20 bases spanning the gap. There are 17 residues in the CDR3. Per the germline V gene, CDR1 is SGHNT and CDR2 is YENEEA. The CDR3 DNA reads as TGTGCCAGCAGCTCGCACAGTGAATGGGCTTTTTACAATGAGCAGTTCTTC. This codes for CASSSHSEWAFYNEQFF.

This clonotype was seen more than once but under ten times. The chain recombines TRBV6-2 or TRBV6-3 with TRBJ2-7, with D maybe TRBD1 (6 bases). V was shortened by 2 bases and J by 2 bases, with 25 bases between the two germline ends. The CDR3 is made up of 19 amino acids. CDR1 MNHEY and CDR2 SVGEGT come from the germline V gene. Here the CDR3 DNA reads TGTGCCAGCAGTTACACCACCCCCTCGGACAGCGTTACTCCCTACGAGCAGTACTTC. It codes for CASSYTTPSDSVTPYEQYF.

J is TRBJ2-7 and V is TRBV2; D not certain. Germline CDR1 and CDR2: SNHLY and FYNNEI. Trimming took off 4 bases at V and 1 base at J, with 5 bases between the two ends. There are 12 residues in the CDR3. The CDR3 region is CASSGESYEQYF. The CDR3 DNA follows: TGTGCCAGCAGTGGGGAATCCTACGAGCAGTACTTC.

This clonotype was seen a handful of times. The rearrangement uses TRBV6-5 and TRBJ1-5; D ambiguous. CDR1 is MNHEY, CDR2 SVGAGI, per germline. V was shortened by 3 bases and J by 1 base, with 10 bases between the two germline ends. The CDR3 extends over 15 amino acids. CDR3 amino acids: CASSYSRISNQPQHF. The CDR3 DNA follows: TGTGCCAGCAGTTATAGCAGAATAAGCAATCAGCCCCAGCATTTT.

This clonotype was found a few times. The chain carries TRBV7-9 and TRBJ2-3, with 7 positions matching TRBD1. Losses at the gene ends were 5 bases for V and 8 bases for J; bases not matched to a gene: 7. Per germline, CDR1 SEHNR and CDR2 FQNEAQ (reference sequence). The CDR3 spans 13 residues. The CDR3 here is CASSALGQLTQYF. The CDR3 nucleotides are TGTGCCAGCAGCGCGCTGGGACAGCTTACGCAGTATTTT.

This sequence joins TRBV5-1 and TRBJ2-7; no reliable D call. V lost 1 base and J lost 4, with 24 bases in between. CDR3 length: 18 amino acids. Germline V CDR1 and CDR2: SGHRS, YFSETQ. CDR3 in DNA: TGCGCCAGCAGCTTGAGGTCAGCTGTAACCCGTACGGCGTACGAGCAGTACTTC. It specifies CASSLRSAVTRTAYEQYF.

In its sample, this clonotype was seen many times. The rearrangement links TRBV20-1 to TRBJ1-1; weak D call: TRBD1 (5 bases). The CDR3 is 12 amino acids. Germline CDR1 reads DFQATT; CDR2 reads SNEGSKA (reference sequence). V lost 6 bases to trimming and J lost 9 bases, with 17 bases between them. In nucleotides, the CDR3 is TGCAGTGCAGCTCCCGCGGGACCAAAAGCTTTCTTT. Translated, it gives CSAAPAGPKAFF.